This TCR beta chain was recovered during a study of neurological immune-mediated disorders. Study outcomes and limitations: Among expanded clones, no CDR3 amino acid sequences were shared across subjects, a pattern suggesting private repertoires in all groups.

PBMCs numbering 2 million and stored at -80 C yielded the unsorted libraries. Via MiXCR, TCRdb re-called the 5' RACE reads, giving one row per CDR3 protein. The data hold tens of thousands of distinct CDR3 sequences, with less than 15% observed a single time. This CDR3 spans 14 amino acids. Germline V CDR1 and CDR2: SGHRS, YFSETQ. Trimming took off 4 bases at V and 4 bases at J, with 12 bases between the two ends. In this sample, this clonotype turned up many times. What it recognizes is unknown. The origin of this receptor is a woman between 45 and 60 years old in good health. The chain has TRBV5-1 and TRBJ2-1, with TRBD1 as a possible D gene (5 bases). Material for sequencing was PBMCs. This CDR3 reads CASSERQLYNEQFF. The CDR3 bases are TGCGCCAGCAGCGAGAGACAGTTATACAATGAGCAGTTCTTC. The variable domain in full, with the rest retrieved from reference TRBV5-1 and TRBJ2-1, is KAGVTQTPRYLIKTRGQQVTLSCSPISGHRSVSWYQQTPGQGLQFLFEYFSETQRNKGNFPGRFSGRQFSNSRSEMNVSTLELGDSALYLCASSERQLYNEQFFGPGTRLTVL.